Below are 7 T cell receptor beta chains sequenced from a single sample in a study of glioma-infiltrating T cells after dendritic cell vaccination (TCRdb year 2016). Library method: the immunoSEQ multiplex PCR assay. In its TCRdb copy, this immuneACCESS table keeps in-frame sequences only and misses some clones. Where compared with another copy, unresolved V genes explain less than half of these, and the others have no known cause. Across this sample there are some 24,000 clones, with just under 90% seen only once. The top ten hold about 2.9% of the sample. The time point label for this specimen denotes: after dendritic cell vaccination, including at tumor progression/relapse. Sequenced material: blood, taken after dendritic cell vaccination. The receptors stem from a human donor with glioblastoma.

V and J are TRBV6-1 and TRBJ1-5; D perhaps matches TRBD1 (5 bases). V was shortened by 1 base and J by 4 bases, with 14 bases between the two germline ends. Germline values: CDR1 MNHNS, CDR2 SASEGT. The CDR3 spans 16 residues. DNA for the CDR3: TGTGCCAGCAGTGAAGGCGCGGGGGTACCTAATCAGCCCCAGCATTTT. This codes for CASSEGAGVPNQPQHF.

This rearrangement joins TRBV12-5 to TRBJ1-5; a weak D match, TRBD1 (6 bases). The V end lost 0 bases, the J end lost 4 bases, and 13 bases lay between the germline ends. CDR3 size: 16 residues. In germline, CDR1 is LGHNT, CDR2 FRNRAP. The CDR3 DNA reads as TGTGCTAGTGGTTTGGTAGGGGGGGAAGGGAATCAGCCCCAGCATTTT. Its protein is CASGLVGGEGNQPQHF.

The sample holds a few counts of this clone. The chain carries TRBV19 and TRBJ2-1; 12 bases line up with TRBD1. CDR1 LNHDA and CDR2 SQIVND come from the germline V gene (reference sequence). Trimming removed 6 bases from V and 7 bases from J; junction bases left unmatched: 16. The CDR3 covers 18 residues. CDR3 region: CASRAGTGGLAGRNEQFF. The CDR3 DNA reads TGTGCCAGTAGAGCCGGGACAGGGGGCCTAGCGGGGAGAAATGAGCAGTTCTTC.

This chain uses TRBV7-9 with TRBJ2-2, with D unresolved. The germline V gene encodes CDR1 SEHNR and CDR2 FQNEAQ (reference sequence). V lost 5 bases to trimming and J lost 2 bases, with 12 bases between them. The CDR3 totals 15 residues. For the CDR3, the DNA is TGTGCCAGCAGCCCCGGGTCCGCAAACACCGGGGAGCTGTTTTTT. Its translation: CASSPGSANTGELFF.

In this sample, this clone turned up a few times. The CDR3 here is CASSHRTRNGELFF. The CDR3 DNA follows: TGTGCCAGCAGCCACCGGACTAGAAACGGGGAGCTGTTTTTT. The V call is TRBV7-2, the J call TRBJ2-2; TRBD2 agrees at 7 bases. CDR1 is SGHTA, CDR2 FQGNSA, per germline. The J segment lost 7 bases and the V segment lost 5 bases, leaving 7 bases of the junction unmatched. This CDR3 spans 14 amino acids.

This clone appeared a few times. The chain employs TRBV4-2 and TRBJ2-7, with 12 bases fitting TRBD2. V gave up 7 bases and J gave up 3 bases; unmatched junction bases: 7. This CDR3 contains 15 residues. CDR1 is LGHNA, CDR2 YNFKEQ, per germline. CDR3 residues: CASKSGLAGLYEQYF. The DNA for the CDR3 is TGTGCCAGCAAGTCCGGACTAGCGGGGCTCTACGAGCAGTACTTC.

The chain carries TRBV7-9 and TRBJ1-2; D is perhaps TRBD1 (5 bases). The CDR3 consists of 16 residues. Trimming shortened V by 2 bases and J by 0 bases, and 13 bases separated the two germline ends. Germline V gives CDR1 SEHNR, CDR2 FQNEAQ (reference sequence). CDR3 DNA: TGTGCCAGCAGCTTACGAGACAACAGGCCTAACTATGGCTACACCTTC. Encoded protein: CASSLRDNRPNYGYTF.